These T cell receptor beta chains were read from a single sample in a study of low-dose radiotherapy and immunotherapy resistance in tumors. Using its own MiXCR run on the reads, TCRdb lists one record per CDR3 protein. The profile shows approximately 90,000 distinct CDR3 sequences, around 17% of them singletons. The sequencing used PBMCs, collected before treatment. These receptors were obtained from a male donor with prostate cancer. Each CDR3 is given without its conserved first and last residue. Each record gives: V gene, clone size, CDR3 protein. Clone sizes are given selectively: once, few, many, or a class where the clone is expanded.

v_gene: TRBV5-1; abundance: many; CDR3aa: ASSFGFGASPLH
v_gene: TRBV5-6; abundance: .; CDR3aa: ASSLGQFYEQY
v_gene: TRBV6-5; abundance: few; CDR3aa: ASSEDLGDEQF
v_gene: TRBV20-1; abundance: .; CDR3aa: SAREGGGLNEQF
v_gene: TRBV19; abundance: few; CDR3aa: ASTPQRGLRSSYNEQF
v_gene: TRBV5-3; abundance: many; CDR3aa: ASSLSVAGSGGWYNEQF
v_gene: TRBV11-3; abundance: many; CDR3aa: ASSSRGERGNYNEQF
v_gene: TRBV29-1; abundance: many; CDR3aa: SGLPGSNEQF
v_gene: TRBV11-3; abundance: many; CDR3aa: ASSLGGGHNGELF
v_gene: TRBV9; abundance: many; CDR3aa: ASSRLANVYNEQF
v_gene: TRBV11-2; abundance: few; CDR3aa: ASSSRDRGLQETQY
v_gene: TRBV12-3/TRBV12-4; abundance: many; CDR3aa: ASRTGNSYEQY
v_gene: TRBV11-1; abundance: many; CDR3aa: ASSLGTGASFENTEAF
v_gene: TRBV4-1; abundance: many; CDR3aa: ASSPEASRTDTQY
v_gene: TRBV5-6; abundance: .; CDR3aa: ASSLRAGAGPEQY
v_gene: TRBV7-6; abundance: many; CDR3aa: ASSPDETYEQY
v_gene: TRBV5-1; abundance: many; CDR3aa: ASSLKGDGPYEQY
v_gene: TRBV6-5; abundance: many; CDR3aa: ASSYGWTTRGTDTQY
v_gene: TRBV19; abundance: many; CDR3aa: ASSAGRQETQY
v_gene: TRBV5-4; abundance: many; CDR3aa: ASSLRTANTGELF
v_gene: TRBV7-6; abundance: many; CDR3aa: ASSLDGPETQY
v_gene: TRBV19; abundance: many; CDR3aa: ASSPSIWADTQY
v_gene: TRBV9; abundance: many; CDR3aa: ASSVGSRGETQY
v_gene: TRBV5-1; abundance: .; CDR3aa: ANKDDSFNEKLF
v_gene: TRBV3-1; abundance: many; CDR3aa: ASSPTSGDTDTQY
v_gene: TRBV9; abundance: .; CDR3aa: ASSVRDQETQY
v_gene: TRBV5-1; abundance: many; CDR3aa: ASSLSGMNTEAF
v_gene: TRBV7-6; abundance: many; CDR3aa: ASSLVTSNYEQY
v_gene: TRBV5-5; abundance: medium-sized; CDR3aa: ASSREQGTTNTGELF
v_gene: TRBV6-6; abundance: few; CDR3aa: ASSYSRPANTGELF
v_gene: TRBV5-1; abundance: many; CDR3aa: ASSFRGQGRSGYT
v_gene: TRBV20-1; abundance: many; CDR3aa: SARVKDTQY
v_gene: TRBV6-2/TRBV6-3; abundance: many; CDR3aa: ASSRQGLEQY
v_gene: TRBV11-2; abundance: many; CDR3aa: ASSKMPSKGETQY
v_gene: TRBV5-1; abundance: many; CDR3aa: ASSPNGNQPQH
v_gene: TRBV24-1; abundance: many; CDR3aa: ATSDNFHYSGANVLT
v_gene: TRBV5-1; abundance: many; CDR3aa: ASSILFQGRNFYEQY
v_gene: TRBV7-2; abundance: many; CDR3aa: ASSLGTGATGELF
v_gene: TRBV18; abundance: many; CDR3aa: ASSRGGNQPQH
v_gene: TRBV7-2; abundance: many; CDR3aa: ASSFRGRQF
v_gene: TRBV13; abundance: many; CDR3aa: ASSAARLAGSTDTQY
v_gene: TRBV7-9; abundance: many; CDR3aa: ASSPPGTSGYEQY
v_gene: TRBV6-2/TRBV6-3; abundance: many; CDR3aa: ASSPPPGQGKAF
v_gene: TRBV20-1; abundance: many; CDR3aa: SADSPDDNQPQH
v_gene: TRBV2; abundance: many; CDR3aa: ASSITGYIQPQH
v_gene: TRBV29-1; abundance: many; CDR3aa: SAERELNTEAF
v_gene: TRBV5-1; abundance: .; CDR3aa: ASSLPGGSDTQY
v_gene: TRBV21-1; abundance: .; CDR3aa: ASSNYGYSGANVLT
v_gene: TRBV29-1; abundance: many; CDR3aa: SATQMNTEAF
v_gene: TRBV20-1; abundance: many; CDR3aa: SADSGGAYNEQF
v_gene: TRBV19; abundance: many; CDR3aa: ASSPLGGPYNEQF
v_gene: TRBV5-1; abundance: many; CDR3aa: ASSWTGQEADGYT
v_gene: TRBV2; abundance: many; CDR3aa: ASSGAGGPREKLF
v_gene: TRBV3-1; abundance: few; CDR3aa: ASSRRGAQY